A single sample gave rise to the 15 T cell receptor beta chains below, sequenced in a study of blood T cell repertoires in COVID-19. The repertoire was sequenced with immunoSEQ multiplex PCR; TCRdb's copy has only in-frame clones and lacks some. The sample has under 150,000 clones, about 82% seen once. Sequenced: peripheral blood. These receptor sequences come from a woman in her thirties or forties with active or convalescent COVID-19.

The chain carries TRBV7-2 and TRBJ1-1, with unresolved D. The V gene's germline CDR1 is SGHTA and CDR2 FQGNSA. Trimming left V 1 base short and J 10 bases short, with 10 bases between. The CDR3 covers 12 residues. The CDR3 loop is CASSLDRRLAFF. DNA of the CDR3: TGTGCCAGCAGCTTAGATCGGAGATTAGCTTTCTTT.

The rearrangement joins TRBV28 to TRBJ2-7; 7 nucleotides line up with TRBD1. This CDR3 is 16 amino acids long. The V and J ends lost 4 bases and 2 bases, in that order; junction bases with no gene match: 11. Germline loops: CDR1 MDHEN, CDR2 SYDVKM. In DNA form, the CDR3 reads TGTGCCAGCAGTTATATCACAGGGGCGACTACCTACGAGCAGTACTTC. Protein sequence: CASSYITGATTYEQYF. The complete variable domain, with remaining parts taken from reference TRBV28 and TRBJ2-7, reads DVKVTQSSRYLVKRTGEKVFLECVQDMDHENMFWYRQDPGLGLRLIYFSYDVKMKEKGDIPEGYSVSREKKERFSLILESASTNQTSMYLCASSYITGATTYEQYFGPGTRLTVT.

This chain connects TRBV7-9 to TRBJ1-6, with 9 bases matching TRBD1. CDR3 length equals 16 residues. CDR1 and CDR2 (germline): SEHNR, FQNEAQ (reference sequence). The V and J ends lost 4 bases and 8 bases, in that order; junction bases with no gene match: 9. CDR3 coding DNA: TGTGCCAGCAGCTCCCCCGAGGACAGGGGAGATTCACCCCTCCACTTT. It encodes CASSSPEDRGDSPLHF.

The rearrangement joins TRBV6-2 or TRBV6-3 to TRBJ1-1; 8 positions match TRBD1. The CDR3 has 15 residues. Losses at the gene ends were 4 bases for V and 5 bases for J; bases not matched to a gene: 9. CDR1 is MNHEY and CDR2 is SVGEGT in the germline V gene. The CDR3 DNA sequence: TGTGCCAGCAGTTTCTTAACAGGGGGAGAGACTGAAGCTTTCTTT. It encodes CASSFLTGGETEAFF.

J is TRBJ1-1 and V is TRBV5-1, with no clear D. The germline V gene encodes CDR1 SGHRS and CDR2 YFSETQ. This CDR3 is built from 11 residues. Trimming removed 5 bases from V and 3 bases from J, with 5 bases in between. CDR3 nucleotide sequence: TGCGCCAGCAGACAATACACTGAAGCTTTCTTT. Translation: CASRQYTEAFF. The variable domain in full, completed from reference TRBV5-1 and TRBJ1-1, reads KAGVTQTPRYLIKTRGQQVTLSCSPISGHRSVSWYQQTPGQGLQFLFEYFSETQRNKGNFPGRFSGRQFSNSRSEMNVSTLELGDSALYLCASRQYTEAFFGQGTRLTVV.

The rearrangement joins TRBV6-5 to TRBJ1-5; weak D call: TRBD1 (5 bases). Germline assignment: CDR1 MNHEY and CDR2 SVGAGI. This CDR3 spans 15 amino acids. V was trimmed by 8 bases and J by 0 bases, leaving 14 bases between them. This CDR3 is CASQGVWGSNQPQHF. CDR3 nucleotides: TGTGCCAGCCAAGGGGTTTGGGGTAGCAATCAGCCCCAGCATTTT.

The J gene is TRBJ1-4, the V gene TRBV2; D perhaps matches TRBD1 (6 bases). CDR1 and CDR2 from the germline V gene are SNHLY and FYNNEI. With 6 bases removed from V and 8 bases from J, the gap between germline ends came to 16 bases. The CDR3 runs to 14 residues. The CDR3 sequence is CASSGRRGSEKLFF. The CDR3 DNA reads TGTGCCAGCAGCGGTCGCAGGGGAAGCGAAAAACTGTTTTTT. Full variable domain (outside the CDR3, taken from reference TRBV2 and TRBJ1-4): EPEVTQTPSHQVTQMGQEVILRCVPISNHLYFYWYRQILGQKVEFLVSFYNNEISEKSEIFDDQFSVERPDGSNFTLKIRSTKLEDSAMYFCASSGRRGSEKLFFGSGTQLSVL.

V usage is TRBV18 and J usage is TRBJ2-5, with 8 positions matching TRBD1. Germline V CDR1 and CDR2: KGHSH, LQKENI. The V segment lost 2 bases and the J segment 5 bases; nucleotides outside the gene matches: 10. This CDR3 spans 16 amino acids. The CDR3 DNA sequence: TGTGCCAGCTCACCAAAAGGACAGGGCCCAGCGGAGACCCAGTACTTC. Translation: CASSPKGQGPAETQYF.

The V and J genes are TRBV28 and TRBJ1-1; D is unclear. In germline, CDR1 is MDHEN, CDR2 SYDVKM. V was cut by 2 bases and J by 1 base, with 11 bases left in between. This CDR3 spans 15 amino acids. The CDR3 sequence is CASSLPGFTNTEAFF. In DNA form, the CDR3 reads TGTGCCAGCAGTTTACCGGGATTTACGAACACTGAAGCTTTCTTT. Together with reference TRBV28 and TRBJ1-1, the CDR3 gives the full variable domain: DVKVTQSSRYLVKRTGEKVFLECVQDMDHENMFWYRQDPGLGLRLIYFSYDVKMKEKGDIPEGYSVSREKKERFSLILESASTNQTSMYLCASSLPGFTNTEAFFGQGTRLTVV.

This clone was seen just once. The chain uses TRBV19 and TRBJ1-5, with D maybe TRBD1 (6 bases). Germline lookup yields CDR1 LNHDA and CDR2 SQIVND (reference sequence). Trimming shortened V by 6 bases and J by 1 base, and 13 bases separated the two germline ends. CDR3 length: 15 amino acids. Here the CDR3 reads CASRGGTPSNQPQHF. CDR3 sequence (DNA): TGTGCCAGTAGGGGGGGGACACCGAGCAATCAGCCCCAGCATTTT.

The V call is TRBV25-1, the J call TRBJ1-2; D is undetermined. The CDR3 covers 13 residues. Trimming left V 8 bases short and J 7 bases short, with 17 bases between. The germline CDR1 and CDR2 sequences are MGHDK and SYGVNS. For the CDR3, the DNA is TGTGCCAGCGCACGAGGAGTAAATGGTGGCTACACCTTC. Its translation is CASARGVNGGYTF.

The chain is built from TRBV5-6 and TRBJ1-1; no clear D gene. Trimming took off 1 base at V and 8 bases at J, with 12 bases between the two ends. CDR3 length equals 13 residues. From germline, CDR1 is SGHDT and CDR2 YYEEEE. The CDR3 protein is CASSLLIALEAFF. The DNA of the CDR3 is TGTGCCAGCAGCTTGTTGATAGCGTTGGAAGCTTTCTTT.

This rearrangement joins TRBV28 to TRBJ2-3; 12 nucleotides match TRBD2. Germline trimming cut 4 bases from V and 3 bases from J; bases unmatched to any gene: 5. The length of the CDR3 is 16 residues. In germline, CDR1 is MDHEN, CDR2 SYDVKM. The CDR3 region has the DNA TGTGCCAGCAGTTCCCCCGGGACTAGCGGGACAGATACGCAGTATTTT. It translates to CASSSPGTSGTDTQYF.

The chain joins TRBV30 to TRBJ2-3; D may be TRBD2 (6 bases). CDR1 is GTSNPN, CDR2 SVGIG, per germline (reference sequence). This CDR3 has 15 residues. V was pared by 3 bases and J by 1 base, with 14 bases between. CDR3 residues: CAWSVSGLRTDTQYF. The CDR3 nucleotides read TGTGCCTGGAGCGTATCGGGACTTCGCACAGATACGCAGTATTTT.

The table lists this clone with a count of one. In DNA form, the CDR3 reads TGCGCCAGCAGCCCCCGGACAGCAACTAATGAAAAACTGTTTTTT. It is translated as CASSPRTATNEKLFF. The chain couples TRBV4-1 to TRBJ1-4, with D possibly being TRBD1 (6 bases). V was trimmed by 4 bases and J by 0 bases, leaving 9 bases between them. The CDR3 runs to 15 residues. CDR1 is MGHRA, CDR2 YSYEKL, per germline.